This TCR beta chain was sequenced in a study of T cell responses to AZD1222 COVID-19 vaccine (dated by TCRdb to the early 2020s). For the study in its entirety: AZD1222 recipients with second doses at about 4 weeks or about 12 weeks were pooled, because spike-specific TCR depth and breadth did not differ between schedules. A total of approximately 240 trial participants underwent TCR sequencing, of whom about 210 received two doses of AZD1222 and around 26 received two doses of the MenACWY control vaccine. Trial participants were enrolled into age subgroups of 18-55, 56-69 and 70-plus years, which contained about 160, 30 and 59 TCR-sequenced participants, respectively. Findings and caveats that apply to the study as a whole: Participants were mostly white British, with more females than males. The authors suggested clonal diversity may have been underestimated. Nearly half of unique spike-specific TCRs reportedly recognized epitopes outside regions mutated in the B.1.351 and B.1.1.7 variants. Because no day 14 peak-response samples were available, the repertoires could be characterized only after the peak T cell response. In the small 56-69-year group, the increase in depth fell short of significance, most likely because of low power. After two AZD1222 doses, both the breadth and the depth of spike-specific TCRs were significantly higher than at day 0 and than in MenACWY recipients. Only five to seven AZD1222 recipients were SARS-CoV-2 seropositive at baseline, limiting conclusions about previously exposed vaccinees. CD4 TCRs associated with the vaccine covered the entire spike protein, and the dominant responses were in regions 160-218 and 743-854.

The CDR3 contains 13 residues, cysteine and phenylalanine counted. Left in the record is the CDR3 DNA by itself, 39 bases read in frame from the first base. V lost 0 bases and J lost 4 bases; the stretch between them is 8 bases long. CDR1 SGHRS and CDR2 YFSETQ were looked up in the germline V gene. The CDR3 regions of human TCRbeta chains were analyzed by immunosequencing. The authors processed their data as follows. TCRs in the repertoires were matched against a reference library of SARS-CoV-2-specific TCRs that had been generated with the MIRA antigen-specificity platform. Breadth was defined as the fraction of unique TCRs that were SARS-CoV-2-associated. Depth was defined as the fraction of total T cells that were SARS-CoV-2-associated. Each spike-specific TCR was assigned to its reactive spike region and to a CD4 or CD8 class using the MIRA data. Log10-transformed breadth and depth values were compared by one-way ANOVA with Sidak's multiple comparisons tests. In its TCRdb copy, this immuneACCESS table keeps in-frame sequences only and misses some clones. Where compared with another copy, unresolved V genes explain less than half of these, and the others have no known cause. That table supplies the V and J calls and clone size; D and trimming were determined from the DNA. Present in this sample are 95,000 to 150,000 clones, 80% to 90% of which were seen just once. The top ten clones comprise approximately 3.1% of the sample.

The sample's time point label, in plain terms: baseline before first vaccination. Vaccinee samples were obtained from the UK trials COV001 and COV002, which included a single-blind randomized controlled phase 2/3 trial of AZD1222 (ChAdOx1 nCoV-19) in healthy adults. For TCRbeta chain sequencing, PBMC samples were collected from trial participants at day 0 and at day 28 after the second dose. About this clone itself: No antigen is known for it. Qualities for individual bases were not recorded, and no much larger clone is one base off.

Rearrangement joined TRBV5-1 to TRBJ2-7; the D segment could be TRBD1, given 6 matching bases. This TCR was sampled from an adult in good health. The material sequenced was peripheral blood, taken on day 0 of AZD1222 vaccination. Here is the DNA: TGCGCCAGCAGCTTGGAGGGGGTTTACGAGCAGTACTTC. This gives the protein CASSLEGVYEQYF.